This T cell receptor beta chain was identified during a study of cytomegalovirus exposure and HLA in healthy donors. Study-wide findings and caveats: Productive rates of about 90% or about 30% were seen for most TCR beta V segments in an earlier analysis. Many donors shared some public TCRs, even though most TCR sequences were rare.

This clone was seen only once. The antigen remains undetermined. Healthy bone marrow donors made up the cohort. The CDR3 totals 17 residues. This PCR relied on a set of 60 Vbeta primers and 13 Jbeta primers. Method: immunoSEQ multiplex PCR; TCRdb's copy keeps in-frame clones and lacks some. The sample includes 170,000 or so clones, around 78% of them seen just once. The V call is TRBV21-1, the J call TRBJ1-2; TRBD1, as called in the table, went unchecked against the DNA. TRBV21-1 is assigned pseudogene status. The sequence came from a woman in her 50s in good health and CMV-seropositive. Source material: PBMCs. For the CDR3, the DNA is TGTGCCAGCAGCAAGAGGGGCAGGGACAGAATTAACTATGGCTACACCTTC. Translation: CASSKRGRDRINYGYTF.